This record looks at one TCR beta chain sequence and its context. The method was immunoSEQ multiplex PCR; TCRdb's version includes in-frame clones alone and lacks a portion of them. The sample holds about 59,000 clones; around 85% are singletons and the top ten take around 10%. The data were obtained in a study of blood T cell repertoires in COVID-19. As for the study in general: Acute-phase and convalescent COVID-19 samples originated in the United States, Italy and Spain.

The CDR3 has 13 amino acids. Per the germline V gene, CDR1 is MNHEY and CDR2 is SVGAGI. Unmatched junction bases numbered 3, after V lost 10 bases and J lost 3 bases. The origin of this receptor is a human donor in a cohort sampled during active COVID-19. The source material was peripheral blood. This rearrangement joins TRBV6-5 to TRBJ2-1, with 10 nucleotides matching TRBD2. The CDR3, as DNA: TGTGCCACGATAGCGGGAGGCTACAATGAGCAGTTCTTC. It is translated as CATIAGGYNEQFF.